These 28 T cell receptor beta chains were sequenced from one sample in a study of regulatory T cells in long-lasting Graves disease. CDR3 regions were amplified by Arm-PCR using iRepertoire HTBI primers to build TCR beta libraries. TCRdb passed the multiplex PCR reads through MiXCR, listing each CDR3 protein once. The sample shows 400,000 to 650,000 distinct CDR3 sequences, about 15% of them seen only once. Sample time point: newly diagnosed GD, antithyroid drugs for less than 3 months. Researchers made the TCR library from RNA that was extracted from PBMCs. The data were also submitted as part of a second study, on T cells in Graves' hyperthyroidism and ophthalmopathy.

Here the sequenced sample was peripheral blood mononuclear cells (PBMCs), taken at new diagnosis, from a patient treated with antithyroid drugs. These receptors all come from a woman aged 35 to 60 with Graves disease.

This chain links TRBV5-1 with TRBJ2-3; 13 nucleotides agree with TRBD2. The end of the DNA aligns better with TRBJ2-1, so the J call may be wrong. Germline V gene data show CDR1 as SGHRS and CDR2 as YFSETQ. CDR3 length: 15 residues. The CDR3 DNA sequence: TGCGCCAGCGCAACTAGCGGGGGGGGGAACAATGAGCAGTTCTTC. Translated: CASATSGGGNNEQFF.

This clonotype appeared many times. The rearrangement uses TRBV5-6 and TRBJ1-1, with D perhaps matching TRBD1 (5 bases). Deletions cut 4 bases from V and 7 bases from J, with 11 bases between. This CDR3 spans 12 amino acids. Germline assignment: CDR1 SGHDT and CDR2 YYEEEE. The CDR3 is CASSGGGVEAFF. The CDR3 coding sequence is TGTGCCAGCAGCGGGGGGGGAGTTGAAGCTTTCTTT. The full variable domain, rest sourced from reference TRBV5-6 and TRBJ1-1, is DAGVTQSPTHLIKTRGQQVTLRCSPKSGHDTVSWYQQALGQGPQFIFQYYEEEERQRGNFPDRFSGHQFPNYSSELNVNALLLGDSALYLCASSGGGVEAFFGQGTRLTVV.

The rearrangement uses TRBV6-1 and TRBJ1-1, with a weak D call TRBD1 (5 bases). The germline V and J ends were trimmed by 5 bases and 8 bases, with 15 bases remaining between them. The CDR3 length is 13 residues. Germline lookup yields CDR1 MNHNS and CDR2 SASEGT. CDR3 in amino acids: CASSNPGGEEAFF. Here the CDR3 DNA reads TGTGCCAGCAGTAACCCGGGAGGGGAGGAAGCTTTCTTT.

This clonotype was counted many times. The chain carries TRBV19 and TRBJ1-1; a possible D gene is TRBD1 (5 bases). There are 14 residues in the CDR3. Per the germline V gene, CDR1 is LNHDA and CDR2 is SQIVND (reference sequence). V gave up 1 base and J gave up 5 bases, with 11 bases separating them. CDR3 region: CASSIVGGGTEAFF. CDR3 DNA sequence: TGTGCCAGTAGTATAGTCGGGGGAGGGACTGAAGCTTTCTTT.

This clonotype was picked up many times. This rearrangement joins TRBV6-1 to TRBJ1-5; 7 bases match TRBD1. Trimming took 2 bases from V and 3 from J; bases not matched to a gene: 4. CDR1 is MNHNS, CDR2 SASEGT, per germline. The CDR3 consists of 15 residues. The CDR3 loop is CASSEWDSFNQPQHF. The CDR3 DNA follows: TGTGCCAGCAGTGAATGGGACAGTTTCAATCAGCCCCAGCATTTT.

The chain links TRBV4-1 to TRBJ2-2, with 9 bases that match TRBD1. This CDR3 has 15 residues. Losses at the gene ends were 3 bases for V and 7 bases for J; bases not matched to a gene: 6. The germline V gene encodes CDR1 MGHRA and CDR2 YSYEKL. This chain's CDR3 is CASSQGQGTVGELFF. CDR3 coding DNA: TGCGCCAGCAGCCAGGGACAGGGAACGGTCGGGGAGCTGTTTTTT.

V usage is TRBV19 and J usage is TRBJ2-2; 10 bases are a match to TRBD2. The CDR3 runs 16 residues. V shed 5 bases, J shed 5 bases, and the junction held 8 bases outside the gene matches. The germline V gene encodes CDR1 LNHDA and CDR2 SQIVND (reference sequence). CDR3 nucleotides: TGTGCCAGTAGTCCTCCTAGCGGGGGCTGGACCGGGGAGCTGTTTTTT. Translating it yields CASSPPSGGWTGELFF.

V gene TRBV13 combines with J gene TRBJ2-1; no reliable D call. Germline V gene lookup returns CDR1 PRHDT and CDR2 FYEKMQ (reference sequence). CDR3 length equals 14 residues. V was trimmed by 5 bases and J by 6 bases, leaving 14 bases between them. For the CDR3, the DNA is TGTGCCAGCAGCCCCTACCGGGCCCCCAATGAGCAGTTCTTC. Translating gives CASSPYRAPNEQFF.

On this clonotype: This could be a read error, since a much larger clone is one nucleotide away. The conserved final phenylalanine or tryptophan is absent from the CDR3, which likely points to a read error. The J gene is TRBJ1-5, the V gene TRBV28, with 9 bases matching TRBD1. Germline V CDR1 and CDR2: MDHEN, SYDVKM. V shed 2 bases and J 5 bases; nucleotides not matched to a gene: 7. There are 16 residues in the CDR3. CDR3 sequence (DNA): TGTGCCAGCAGTTTAATGGGTGACAGGGGGGATCAGCCCCAGCATCTT. Protein product: CASSLMGDRGDQPQHL.

Regarding this clonotype: An end of the junction differs from the germline gene, which may be a read error. This rearrangement joins TRBV7-7 to TRBJ2-7; no definite D call. The CDR3 runs 11 residues. CDR1 and CDR2 from the germline V gene are SSHAT and FNYEAQ (reference sequence). The CDR3 reads CASRSASWKYF. For the CDR3, the DNA is TGTGCTAGCAGGTCGGCCTCCTGGAAGTACTTC.

This clonotype was recorded many times. The CDR3 bases are TGTGCCAGCAGTCAGACTGCACCGGGAGAGACCCAGTACTTC. This encodes CASSQTAPGETQYF. This chain connects TRBV2 to TRBJ2-5; D ambiguous. Trimming took off 5 bases at V and 4 bases at J, with 14 bases between the two ends. Germline V CDR1 and CDR2: SNHLY, FYNNEI. The CDR3 totals 14 residues.

The chain combines TRBV4-1 with TRBJ1-3, with D maybe TRBD1 (6 bases). Germline V gene sequence: CDR1 MGHRA, CDR2 YSYEKL. Trimming removed 0 bases at V and 4 bases at J, with 10 bases between. The CDR3 has 15 amino acids. The CDR3 sequence is CASSQEGTSGNTIYF. In DNA, the CDR3 is TGCGCCAGCAGCCAAGAAGGGACATCAGGAAACACCATATATTTT.

This clonotype came up many times. This chain uses TRBV11-1 with TRBJ1-1; 7 bases fit TRBD1. The germline V gene encodes CDR1 SGHAT and CDR2 FQDESV (reference sequence). The CDR3 consists of 15 residues. V shed 4 bases, J shed 3 bases, and the junction held 8 bases outside the gene matches. The CDR3 loop reads CASSSSFTGDTEAFF. In DNA form, the CDR3 reads TGTGCCAGCAGCTCCTCATTTACAGGGGACACTGAAGCTTTCTTT. Based on the CDR3 plus reference TRBV11-1 and TRBJ1-1, the full variable domain is EAEVAQSPRYKITEKSQAVAFWCDPISGHATLYWYRQILGQGPELLVQFQDESVVDDSQLPKDRFSAERLKGVDSTLKIQPAELGDSAMYLCASSSSFTGDTEAFFGQGTRLTVV.

This clonotype appeared a few times. This chain uses TRBV25-1 with TRBJ1-6; D uncertain. CDR1 is MGHDK, CDR2 SYGVNS, per germline. This CDR3 is 14 amino acids long. The germline V and J ends were trimmed by 6 bases and 8 bases, with 14 bases remaining between them. The CDR3 DNA reads as TGTGCCAGCAGGAATCCCACAACCCATTCACCCCTCCACTTT. This encodes CASRNPTTHSPLHF.

This clonotype has ten or more counts. This chain links TRBV2 with TRBJ2-5; 10 nucleotides line up with TRBD2. From germline, CDR1 is SNHLY and CDR2 FYNNEI. Trimming at V came to 8 bases and at J to 5 bases, leaving 14 bases not matched to a gene. The CDR3 consists of 16 residues. CDR3: CASGEGLAGAQETQYF. The DNA for the CDR3 is TGTGCCAGCGGCGAGGGTCTAGCGGGGGCTCAGGAGACCCAGTACTTC.

V is TRBV30 and J is TRBJ1-1, with D tentatively TRBD1 (6 bases). The germline gives CDR1 GTSNPN, CDR2 SVGIG (reference sequence). V lost 5 bases, J lost 1 base, and 11 bases lay in between. This CDR3 has 13 amino acids. CDR3: CAWEPGANTEAFF. The CDR3 region has the DNA TGTGCCTGGGAACCGGGGGCGAACACTGAAGCTTTCTTT. The whole variable domain, filled in from reference TRBV30 and TRBJ1-1, reads SQTIHQWPATLVQPVGSPLSLECTVEGTSNPNLYWYRQAAGRGLQLLFYSVGIGQISSEVPQNLSASRPQDRQFILSSKKLLLSDSGFYLCAWEPGANTEAFFGQGTRLTVV.

This clonotype was seen at least ten times. V usage is TRBV10-3 and J usage is TRBJ1-5, with D uncertain. This CDR3 is built from 13 residues. V lost 11 bases, J lost 1 base, and 12 bases lay in between. The germline V gene encodes CDR1 ENHRY and CDR2 SYGVKD. The CDR3 region has the DNA TGTGCCGTATGGTCGGGGAGCAATCAGCCCCAGCATTTT. This translates into CAVWSGSNQPQHF.

The chain employs TRBV12-5 and TRBJ2-5; possible D gene TRBD2, 5 bases. The length of the CDR3 is 14 residues. V gave up 1 base and J gave up 1 base, with 7 bases separating them. Looked up from germline, CDR1 is LGHNT and CDR2 is FRNRAP. The CDR3 DNA reads TGTGCTAGTGGTTTGGGAGGGCCCCAAGAGACCCAGTACTTC. Amino acids: CASGLGGPQETQYF.

This clonotype appeared many times. The genes are TRBV11-3 and TRBJ2-3; tentatively, D is TRBD2 (6 bases). This CDR3 spans 16 amino acids. CDR1 is SGHNT and CDR2 is YENEEA in the germline V gene. The V and J ends lost 1 base and 4 bases respectively, with 15 bases between them. The CDR3 reads CASSLGRNVAADTQYF. CDR3 DNA: TGTGCCAGCAGCTTAGGACGGAATGTAGCGGCAGATACGCAGTATTTT. Based on the CDR3 plus reference TRBV11-3 and TRBJ2-3, the full variable domain is EAGVVQSPRYKIIEKKQPVAFWCNPISGHNTLYWYLQNLGQGPELLIRYENEEAVDDSQLPKDRFSAERLKGVDSTLKIQPAELGDSAVYLCASSLGRNVAADTQYFGPGTRLTVL.

Only a few counts were recorded for this clonotype. This chain uses TRBV4-1 with TRBJ1-1; D uncertain. Looked up from germline, CDR1 is MGHRA and CDR2 is YSYEKL. Trimming pared 0 bases from V and 4 bases from J, leaving 15 bases between. There are 16 residues in the CDR3. CDR3 in DNA: TGCGCCAGCAGCCAAGATTTGGGATCAGTAGGCACTGAAGCTTTCTTT. Its translation is CASSQDLGSVGTEAFF.

This clonotype was observed at least ten times. The rearrangement uses TRBV20-1 and TRBJ2-7; 7 nucleotides align to TRBD2. Per germline, CDR1 DFQATT and CDR2 SNEGSKA (reference sequence). This CDR3 has 15 residues. Losses at the gene ends were 3 bases for V and 2 bases for J; bases not matched to a gene: 10. The DNA of the CDR3 is TGCAGTGCTAGCCCCGTGGGGGGGTGGACCTACGAGCAGTACTTC. This sequence encodes CSASPVGGWTYEQYF.

This clonotype was recorded many times. The chain employs TRBV6-1 and TRBJ1-2, with D maybe TRBD1 (5 bases). Trimming removed 6 bases at V and 6 bases at J, with 11 bases between. The CDR3 is made up of 12 amino acids. From germline, CDR1 is MNHNS and CDR2 SASEGT. The CDR3 spells CASRSGTNGYTF. As DNA, the CDR3 is TGTGCCAGCAGGTCCGGGACGAATGGCTACACCTTC.

This chain uses TRBV20-1 with TRBJ1-6, with 9 bases identical to TRBD1. Germline trimming cut 0 bases from V and 1 base from J; bases unmatched to any gene: 4. Germline assignment: CDR1 DFQATT and CDR2 SNEGSKA (reference sequence). This CDR3 region has 17 residues. Here the CDR3 DNA reads TGCAGTGCTAGAGATCTGACAGGGGGTTCCTATAATTCACCCCTCCACTTT. Protein sequence: CSARDLTGGSYNSPLHF.

This clonotype showed up just a few times. The chain joins TRBV15 to TRBJ1-1; maybe TRBD1 (6 bases). Germline V gene lookup returns CDR1 LNHNV and CDR2 YYDKDF (reference sequence). V lost 3 bases and J 4 bases, leaving 9 bases between the germline ends. The CDR3 is 13 amino acids. For the CDR3, the DNA is TGTGCCACCAGCAGGGCCAGGGGCACTGAAGCTTTCTTT. Protein product: CATSRARGTEAFF.

The table lists this clonotype with many counts. The chain employs TRBV6-5 and TRBJ1-1; D is unclear. From germline, CDR1 is MNHEY and CDR2 SVGAGI. The CDR3 is 13 amino acids. Trimming pared 0 bases from V and 7 bases from J, leaving 9 bases between. CDR3 coding DNA: TGTGCCAGCAGTTACTCAAGAGGAGATGAAGCTTTCTTT. This codes for CASSYSRGDEAFF.

This clonotype was counted many times. The chain combines TRBV27 with TRBJ1-1; D remains ambiguous. Trimming cost V 3 bases and J 0 bases, with 8 bases left between them. The CDR3 spans 14 residues. CDR1 and CDR2 (germline): MNHEY, SMNVEV (reference sequence). The CDR3 region has the DNA TGTGCCAGCAGTTTTAATACTATGAACACTGAAGCTTTCTTT. Protein: CASSFNTMNTEAFF.

The sample holds many counts of this clonotype. This chain links TRBV29-1 with TRBJ1-1; D is perhaps TRBD1 (5 bases). Germline CDR1 and CDR2: SQVTM and ANQGSEA. V was cut by 7 bases and J by 4 bases, with 16 bases left in between. The CDR3 extends over 13 amino acids. The DNA of the CDR3 is TGCAGCGGATTAAGGGGAGGTGGCACTGAAGCTTTCTTT. Translation: CSGLRGGGTEAFF.

The CDR3 loop reads CASSPAYSNQPQHF. The DNA for the CDR3 is TGTGCCAGCAGCCCAGCGTATAGCAATCAGCCCCAGCATTTT. This chain joins TRBV7-9 and TRBJ1-5, with D uncertain. Germline CDR1 and CDR2: SEHNR and FQNEAQ (reference sequence). Trimming removed 5 bases from V and 0 bases from J, with 8 bases in between. This CDR3 region has 14 residues.